The next 26 T cell receptor beta chains were all read from a single sample in a study of T cells in Graves' hyperthyroidism and ophthalmopathy. RNA transcripts provided the source from which TCR beta CDR3 regions were amplified. An initial round of RT-PCR targeting the TCR CDR3 relied on the HTBI primer set. A single record per CDR3 protein comes from TCRdb applying MiXCR to the multiplex PCR reads. The sample lists hundreds of thousands of distinct CDR3 sequences, 16% occurring once. Sequenced: blood. Every receptor here comes from a woman aged 40 to 50 with Graves' ophthalmopathy.

This clonotype was recorded at least ten times. The rearrangement uses TRBV18 and TRBJ2-1; 10 bases align to TRBD1. Germline-derived CDR1 and CDR2 are KGHSH and LQKENI. The V and J ends lost 6 bases and 1 base, in that order; junction bases with no gene match: 15. The CDR3 spans 19 residues. Here the CDR3 DNA reads TGTGCCAGCTCGCCCTCTTCCGGGACAGGGGCCAGGTCCTACAATGAGCAGTTCTTC. It yields the protein CASSPSSGTGARSYNEQFF.

The table lists this clonotype with many counts. The CDR3 here is CASSVKLPYNEQFF. The CDR3 nucleotides read TGTGCCAGCAGTGTAAAGTTGCCCTACAATGAGCAGTTCTTC. This rearrangement joins TRBV2 to TRBJ2-1; D uncertain. Germline CDR1 is SNHLY and CDR2 is FYNNEI. V lost 4 bases and J 2 bases, leaving 9 bases between the germline ends. This CDR3 has 14 residues. Supplemented by reference TRBV2 and TRBJ2-1, the full variable domain reads EPEVTQTPSHQVTQMGQEVILRCVPISNHLYFYWYRQILGQKVEFLVSFYNNEISEKSEIFDDQFSVERPDGSNFTLKIRSTKLEDSAMYFCASSVKLPYNEQFFGPGTRLTVL.

This clonotype was observed at least ten times. The CDR3 DNA sequence: TGTGCCAGCAGACCTATCGGGACTAGCGGGACGGAGACCCAGTACTTC. Its protein product is CASRPIGTSGTETQYF. The rearrangement uses TRBV11-1 and TRBJ2-5, with 13 nucleotides matching TRBD2. The CDR3 length is 16 residues. Germline CDR1 SGHAT, CDR2 FQDESV (reference sequence). V lost 6 bases and J lost 5; bases outside the gene matches: 9. Full variable domain (rest looked up from reference TRBV11-1 and TRBJ2-5): EAEVAQSPRYKITEKSQAVAFWCDPISGHATLYWYRQILGQGPELLVQFQDESVVDDSQLPKDRFSAERLKGVDSTLKIQPAELGDSAMYLCASRPIGTSGTETQYFGPGTRLLVL.

This clonotype has at least ten counts. The rearrangement joins TRBV30 to TRBJ1-5; the D gene is possibly TRBD1 (6 bases). V lost 0 bases to trimming and J lost 7 bases, with 7 bases between them. Germline values: CDR1 GTSNPN, CDR2 SVGIG (reference sequence). This CDR3 spans 12 amino acids. CDR3 coding DNA: TGTGCCTGGAGTGTTGGGGGCCAGCCCCAGCATTTT. This sequence encodes CAWSVGGQPQHF.

This clonotype has only a few counts. This rearrangement joins TRBV11-2 to TRBJ2-4; 8 nucleotides align to TRBD2. Germline loops: CDR1 SGHAT, CDR2 FQNNGV. Unmatched junction bases numbered 17, after V lost 0 bases and J lost 1 base. The CDR3 runs 21 residues. CDR3 sequence: CASSLEGRGGKRVTAKNIQYF. CDR3 DNA: TGTGCCAGCAGCTTAGAAGGACGGGGGGGCAAGAGGGTAACGGCCAAAAACATTCAGTACTTC.

This clonotype was observed many times. The chain combines TRBV6-5 with TRBJ1-2, with 7 bases matching TRBD1. This CDR3 has 15 residues. CDR1 and CDR2 (germline): MNHEY, SVGAGI. Trimming took 3 bases from V and 1 from J; bases not matched to a gene: 5. DNA for the CDR3: TGTGCCAGCAGTTATCACAGGGGAATTAACTATGGCTACACCTTC. Translation: CASSYHRGINYGYTF.

This clonotype was detected only a few times. The chain couples TRBV7-3 to TRBJ2-2, with D perhaps TRBD1 (5 bases). Germline CDR1 and CDR2: SGHTA and FQGTGA. Trimming took 3 bases from V and 1 from J, leaving 6 bases between them. The CDR3 sequence is 14 residues long. The CDR3 region is CASSLTENTGELFF. For the CDR3, the DNA is TGTGCCAGCAGCTTGACAGAGAACACCGGGGAGCTGTTTTTT.

This clonotype came up many times. The genes are TRBV20-1 and TRBJ2-3, with D maybe TRBD1 (6 bases). Between the trimmed V and J ends, which lost 3 bases and 0 bases, there was a span of 10 bases. This CDR3 has 14 residues. The germline gives CDR1 DFQATT, CDR2 SNEGSKA (reference sequence). The CDR3 spells CSASGGTSTDTQYF. CDR3 nucleotides: TGCAGTGCTAGTGGGGGCACTAGCACAGATACGCAGTATTTT.

This clonotype was detected a few times. V is TRBV4-2 and J is TRBJ2-1; 7 bases line up with TRBD2. Trimming removed 0 bases from V and 4 bases from J; junction bases left unmatched: 6. Germline CDR1 and CDR2: LGHNA and YNFKEQ. The CDR3 extends over 16 amino acids. CDR3 sequence (DNA): TGTGCCAGCAGCCAAGAGGCCAGCGGGAATTACAATGAGCAGTTCTTC. Its translation: CASSQEASGNYNEQFF.

This clonotype was seen ten or more times. In DNA form, the CDR3 reads TGCGCCAGCAGGGGGGACCGGGGCACAGATACGCAGTATTTT. Protein sequence: CASRGDRGTDTQYF. V is TRBV5-1 and J is TRBJ2-3, with D perhaps given as TRBD1 or TRBD2 (5 bases each). Germline loops: CDR1 SGHRS, CDR2 YFSETQ. CDR3 size: 14 residues. V dropped 5 bases and J dropped 1 base, with 11 bases sitting between them.

This clonotype was detected ten times or more. V is TRBV27 and J is TRBJ1-1, with D possibly TRBD1 on 5 matching bases. The CDR3 runs to 13 residues. Germline values: CDR1 MNHEY, CDR2 SMNVEV (reference sequence). V was shortened by 6 bases and J by 2 bases, with 10 bases between the two germline ends. The CDR3 nucleotides are TGTGCCAGCAGCCGACAGACCAACACTGAAGCTTTCTTT. Its protein product is CASSRQTNTEAFF.

This clonotype was picked up many times. CDR3 bases: TGTGCCAGCAGCTTAGCGGGGGCAAGTGGGGCCAACGTCCTGACTTTC. Protein product: CASSLAGASGANVLTF. This chain joins TRBV7-2 and TRBJ2-6, with TRBD1 as a possible D gene (6 bases). The germline V gene encodes CDR1 SGHTA and CDR2 FQGNSA. V lost 0 bases, J lost 3 bases, and 9 bases lay in between. CDR3 length: 16 residues.

This clonotype was seen a handful of times. The CDR3 DNA follows: TGTGCCAGCACCGAAGTGTCTAGCGGGTTTCAAAGGCAGTATTTT. Residues: CASTEVSSGFQRQYF. J is TRBJ2-3 and V is TRBV6-1, with 8 bases lining up with TRBD2. After removal of 7 bases from V and 11 bases from J, the junction contained 17 bases not matched to a gene. The germline V gene has CDR1 MNHNS and CDR2 SASEGT. CDR3 size: 15 residues.

This clonotype was recorded a few times. V and J are TRBV14 and TRBJ2-1, with 9 bases lining up with TRBD2. The CDR3 covers 15 residues. Germline V gives CDR1 SGHDN, CDR2 FVKESK. V shed 0 bases, J shed 9 bases, and the junction held 6 bases outside the gene matches. The CDR3 reads CASSQDLGGGGEQFF. CDR3 DNA: TGTGCCAGCAGCCAAGATTTGGGCGGGGGGGGTGAGCAGTTCTTC.

This clonotype has ten or more counts. This rearrangement joins TRBV11-2 to TRBJ2-5, with unresolved D. Trimming took 6 bases from V and 5 from J, leaving 10 bases between them. CDR3 size: 12 residues. Per germline, CDR1 SGHAT and CDR2 FQNNGV. CDR3 coding DNA: TGTGCCAGCAGTTCCGCCTGGGAGACCCAGTACTTC. Residues: CASSSAWETQYF. The entire variable domain, with the rest obtained from reference TRBV11-2 and TRBJ2-5, is as follows: EAGVAQSPRYKIIEKRQSVAFWCNPISGHATLYWYQQILGQGPKLLIQFQNNGVVDDSQLPKDRFSAERLKGVDSTLKIQPAKLEDSAVYLCASSSAWETQYFGPGTRLLVL.

A few counts support this clonotype. The J gene is TRBJ1-2, the V gene TRBV18; the match to TRBD1 covers 7 bases. The CDR3 is 15 residues long. CDR1 and CDR2 (germline): KGHSH, LQKENI. V was clipped by 5 bases and J by 3 bases; unmatched bases: 9. CDR3 sequence: CASSNTGVYDYGYTF. Written as DNA, the CDR3 is TGTGCCAGCTCAAACACAGGGGTGTATGACTATGGCTACACCTTC.

The rearrangement uses TRBV10-1 and TRBJ2-7, with D hard to call. The ends were cut back, 0 bases at V and 6 bases at J, with 9 bases in the middle. This CDR3 has 13 amino acids. CDR1 is WNHNN, CDR2 SYGVQD, per germline (reference sequence). The CDR3 region is CASSESRWGEQYF. DNA of the CDR3: TGCGCCAGCAGTGAGTCCAGGTGGGGCGAGCAGTACTTC.

This clonotype was recorded a few times. V is TRBV6-2 or TRBV6-3 and J is TRBJ2-2; D may be TRBD1 (6 bases). In germline, CDR1 is MNHEY, CDR2 SVGEGT. The CDR3 has 15 amino acids. Between the trimmed V and J ends, which lost 6 bases and 5 bases, there was a span of 16 bases. The DNA of the CDR3 is TGTGCCAGCAGCGCCGGAGGACAGCCGACCGGGGAGCTGTTTTTT. Amino acid sequence: CASSAGGQPTGELFF.

Many counts were recorded for this clonotype. The CDR3 DNA follows: TGTGCCAGCAGCTTAGACGGGACAGGGGGGGAATATGGCTACACCTTC. It specifies CASSLDGTGGEYGYTF. The chain is built from TRBV11-2 and TRBJ1-2, with 11 bases identical to TRBD1. Trimming at V came to 0 bases and at J to 5 bases, leaving 5 bases not matched to a gene. The CDR3 runs to 16 residues. Germline loops: CDR1 SGHAT, CDR2 FQNNGV.

This clonotype showed up many times. The CDR3 region is CASSLDGGYTEAFF. CDR3 bases: TGTGCCAGCAGCTTAGATGGCGGTTACACTGAAGCTTTCTTT. The rearrangement links TRBV7-9 to TRBJ1-1; D gene uncertain. The CDR3 is 14 residues long. V lost 1 base and J lost 3, with 9 bases in between. Germline assignment: CDR1 SEHNR and CDR2 FQNEAQ (reference sequence). The variable domain in full, completed from reference TRBV7-9 and TRBJ1-1, reads DTGVSQNPRHKITKRGQNVTFRCDPISEHNRLYWYRQTLGQGPEFLTYFQNEAQLEKSRLLSDRFSAERPKGSFSTLEIQRTEQGDSAMYLCASSLDGGYTEAFFGQGTRLTVV.

Many counts were recorded for this clonotype. Here the CDR3 reads CASRTGAVYEQYF. The CDR3 DNA follows: TGTGCCAGCAGGACAGGGGCGGTCTACGAGCAGTACTTC. The genes are TRBV28 and TRBJ2-7; 8 positions match TRBD1. CDR1 and CDR2 (germline): MDHEN, SYDVKM. Trimming took 6 bases from V and 3 from J; bases not matched to a gene: 4. The CDR3 runs to 13 residues.

This clonotype was recorded at least ten times. V is TRBV5-1 and J is TRBJ2-3; tentative D call: TRBD1 (5 bases). The germline gives CDR1 SGHRS, CDR2 YFSETQ. The CDR3 sequence is 13 residues long. Deletions cut 6 bases from V and 4 bases from J, with 12 bases between. The CDR3 loop is CASTQGGPDTQYF. CDR3 bases: TGCGCCAGCACCCAGGGTGGGCCAGATACGCAGTATTTT. Filled out from reference TRBV5-1 and TRBJ2-3, the complete variable domain reads KAGVTQTPRYLIKTRGQQVTLSCSPISGHRSVSWYQQTPGQGLQFLFEYFSETQRNKGNFPGRFSGRQFSNSRSEMNVSTLELGDSALYLCASTQGGPDTQYFGPGTRLTVL.

This clonotype was seen repeatedly, ten times or more. The chain recombines TRBV15 with TRBJ2-5, with D possibly being TRBD1 (6 bases). CDR1 and CDR2 from the germline V gene are LNHNV and YYDKDF (reference sequence). V lost 3 bases and J 5 bases, leaving 16 bases between the germline ends. CDR3 length: 15 residues. The CDR3 is CATSRQGQAGETQYF. The CDR3 nucleotides read TGTGCCACCAGCAGGCAGGGGCAGGCCGGGGAGACCCAGTACTTC.

This clonotype occurred many times. V gene TRBV6-1 combines with J gene TRBJ2-5, with 9 bases matching TRBD2. Germline V gives CDR1 MNHNS, CDR2 SASEGT. With V trimmed by 1 base and J by 2 bases, 11 bases remained unmatched. CDR3 length: 18 residues. The CDR3 bases are TGTGCCAGCAGTGAAGGAAAGGTAGCTAGCGGGGCACAAGAGACCCAGTACTTC. Protein product: CASSEGKVASGAQETQYF.

There are many counts of this clonotype. This chain connects TRBV5-5 to TRBJ1-1; D unresolved. V was clipped by 3 bases and J by 2 bases, with 14 bases between them. The V gene's germline CDR1 is SGHKS and CDR2 YYEKEE (reference sequence). The CDR3 is 15 residues long. The CDR3 is CASSSLSPPNTEAFF. CDR3 coding DNA: TGTGCCAGCAGCTCCCTTTCCCCACCTAACACTGAAGCTTTCTTT. Combining the CDR3 with reference TRBV5-5 and TRBJ1-1 gives the whole variable domain DAGVTQSPTHLIKTRGQQVTLRCSPISGHKSVSWYQQVLGQGPQFIFQYYEKEERGRGNFPDRFSARQFPNYSSELNVNALLLGDSALYLCASSSLSPPNTEAFFGQGTRLTVV.

In this sample, this clonotype turned up many times. The rearrangement links TRBV10-3 to TRBJ2-5; 7 bases fit TRBD2. The germline V gene encodes CDR1 ENHRY and CDR2 SYGVKD. J was trimmed by 0 bases and V by 8 bases; bases with no gene match: 9. The CDR3 extends over 15 amino acids. The CDR3 DNA reads as TGTGCCATCCGGCGGGGAGCGGGAAACCAAGAGACCCAGTACTTC. Protein: CAIRRGAGNQETQYF.